These T cell receptor beta chains were read from a single sample in a study of neurological immune-mediated disorders. One entry per CDR3 protein results from TCRdb running MiXCR on the 5' RACE reads. The sample carries about 49,000 distinct CDR3 sequences, 13% recorded once. Sequenced: PBMCs. These receptors came from a male donor with HTLV-1-associated myelopathy (HAM/TSP). The conserved cysteine and the conserved F or W are not part of the CDR3 here.

J gene: TRBJ1-1; V gene: TRBV7-2; CDR3 protein: ASSFAAGGDTEAF
J gene: TRBJ2-5; V gene: TRBV5-1; CDR3 protein: ASSFIGVGETQY
J gene: TRBJ2-1; V gene: TRBV7-2; CDR3 protein: ASSSYRPGPYNEQF
J gene: TRBJ2-5; V gene: TRBV20-1; CDR3 protein: SAREWTGVQETQY
J gene: TRBJ1-4; V gene: TRBV5-1; CDR3 protein: ASSLRPGPNEKLF
J gene: TRBJ2-7; V gene: TRBV6-5; CDR3 protein: ASSSQGRNTYEQY
J gene: TRBJ2-5; V gene: TRBV20-1; CDR3 protein: SATNRPIGETQY
J gene: TRBJ1-5; V gene: TRBV10-2; CDR3 protein: ASRSSTRQPQH
J gene: TRBJ1-2; V gene: TRBV20-1; CDR3 protein: SVQRQRSTYGYT
J gene: TRBJ1-4; V gene: TRBV20-1; CDR3 protein: SARDSASGTGYNEKLF
J gene: TRBJ1-5; V gene: TRBV20-1; CDR3 protein: SARSDSNQPQH
J gene: TRBJ2-5; V gene: TRBV7-2; CDR3 protein: ASSLGGARETQY
J gene: TRBJ1-5; V gene: TRBV12-3/TRBV12-4; CDR3 protein: ASSPYWRPGQPQH
J gene: TRBJ2-3; V gene: TRBV5-1; CDR3 protein: ASKGRADTQY
J gene: TRBJ1-1; V gene: TRBV20-1; CDR3 protein: SARDLYGGVAF
J gene: TRBJ2-2; V gene: TRBV5-1; CDR3 protein: ASSLLAGSNTGELF
J gene: TRBJ1-3; V gene: TRBV15; CDR3 protein: ATSSPGSPPTGNTIY
J gene: TRBJ2-7; V gene: TRBV24-1; CDR3 protein: ATSVGHTSYEQY
J gene: TRBJ1-6; V gene: TRBV5-1; CDR3 protein: ASSDIGSLH
J gene: TRBJ2-3; V gene: TRBV27; CDR3 protein: ASSLSRGPSGADTQY
J gene: TRBJ2-3; V gene: TRBV12-3/TRBV12-4; CDR3 protein: ASSSTSGGDKSTDTQY
J gene: TRBJ2-7; V gene: TRBV4-3; CDR3 protein: ASSLDPGGEQY
J gene: TRBJ1-1; V gene: TRBV5-5; CDR3 protein: ASKGDRFWNTEAF
J gene: TRBJ2-2; V gene: TRBV20-1; CDR3 protein: SARDWGTRRISNTGELF
J gene: TRBJ2-1; V gene: TRBV20-1; CDR3 protein: SAARRDTLDNEQF
J gene: TRBJ1-6; V gene: TRBV30; CDR3 protein: AWNLRGSGYNSPLH
J gene: TRBJ2-7; V gene: TRBV5-6; CDR3 protein: ASSRLAYYEQY
J gene: TRBJ1-6; V gene: TRBV20-1; CDR3 protein: SAGEVAGGSYNSPLH
J gene: TRBJ2-2; V gene: TRBV5-1; CDR3 protein: ASSLEGQGFYTGELF
J gene: TRBJ2-3; V gene: TRBV5-6; CDR3 protein: ASSLETLSPTDTQY
J gene: TRBJ1-5; V gene: TRBV6-5; CDR3 protein: ASSYGQGGQPQH
J gene: TRBJ1-1; V gene: TRBV29-1; CDR3 protein: SVEQTLNTEAF
J gene: TRBJ2-2; V gene: TRBV12-3/TRBV12-4; CDR3 protein: ASSSRGGGQYTGELF
J gene: TRBJ2-1; V gene: TRBV6-6; CDR3 protein: ASSSPKLGPEQF
J gene: TRBJ1-5; V gene: TRBV5-1; CDR3 protein: ASSLSPGGQPQH
J gene: TRBJ1-5; V gene: TRBV5-1; CDR3 protein: ASSRDGPNNQPQH
J gene: TRBJ1-1; V gene: TRBV20-1; CDR3 protein: SAMGRTGITEAF
J gene: TRBJ2-6; V gene: TRBV5-1; CDR3 protein: ASSLDTGANVLT
J gene: TRBJ2-2; V gene: TRBV5-1; CDR3 protein: ASSLGNTGELF
J gene: TRBJ1-1; V gene: TRBV7-2; CDR3 protein: ASSFTGTMRTEAF
J gene: TRBJ2-3; V gene: TRBV6-2/TRBV6-3; CDR3 protein: ASRRQGLTDTRY
J gene: TRBJ1-1; V gene: TRBV18; CDR3 protein: ASAGQSNTEAF
J gene: TRBJ2-7; V gene: TRBV27; CDR3 protein: ASSFQGMDYEQY
J gene: TRBJ2-1; V gene: TRBV5-1; CDR3 protein: ASSPRERGYEQF
J gene: TRBJ2-3; V gene: TRBV5-1; CDR3 protein: ASRPVGTDTQY
J gene: TRBJ2-3; V gene: TRBV5-1; CDR3 protein: ASSLVAGFTDTQY
J gene: TRBJ2-1; V gene: TRBV12-3/TRBV12-4; CDR3 protein: ASSLNSAYNEQF
J gene: TRBJ1-2; V gene: TRBV11-2; CDR3 protein: ASSSLFKTGTNYGYT
J gene: TRBJ2-7; V gene: TRBV29-1; CDR3 protein: SVVGDSSYEQY
J gene: TRBJ1-5; V gene: TRBV25-1; CDR3 protein: ASSDWEGGEPQH
J gene: TRBJ2-1; V gene: TRBV3-1; CDR3 protein: ASSQEGILAGVRNEQF
J gene: TRBJ1-1; V gene: TRBV3-1; CDR3 protein: ASSRNRALSVAEAF
J gene: TRBJ2-7; V gene: TRBV5-1; CDR3 protein: ASSESPGLYEQY
J gene: TRBJ1-1; V gene: TRBV6-4; CDR3 protein: ASSDSSRNTEAF
J gene: TRBJ2-2; V gene: TRBV12-5; CDR3 protein: ASGFLDSSNTGELF
J gene: TRBJ2-2; V gene: TRBV5-1; CDR3 protein: ASSRAANTGELF
J gene: TRBJ1-5; V gene: TRBV6-1; CDR3 protein: ASSASGQNNQPQH
J gene: TRBJ2-3; V gene: TRBV20-1; CDR3 protein: SARIYRADTQY
J gene: TRBJ2-1; V gene: TRBV6-2/TRBV6-3; CDR3 protein: ASSYPGQPYNEQF